A selection of T cell receptor beta chains follows, all from one sample in a study of blood T cells in healthy people across ages. TCRdb passed the 5' RACE reads through MiXCR, listing each CDR3 protein once. Of fewer than 1,000,000 distinct CDR3 sequences in the sample, roughly 46% were seen once. The sequenced sample consisted of blood. These receptors were collected from a man older than 75 in good health. CDR3s include the opening cysteine and the closing phenylalanine or tryptophan.

j_call v_call cdr3_aa
TRBJ2-7 TRBV6-2/TRBV6-3 CASSYSAGNAYNEQYF
TRBJ1-2 TRBV19 CATRDRANYGYTF
TRBJ1-4 TRBV28 CASSSQGREKLFF
TRBJ2-7 TRBV7-8 CASSLSTSGHSYEQYF
TRBJ2-7 TRBV20-1 CSANSPHYEQYF
TRBJ2-5 TRBV7-3 CASSFGSGTLGETQYF
TRBJ1-5 TRBV12-3/TRBV12-4 CASSPEVGVRGQPQHF
TRBJ1-6 TRBV7-2 CASSPRDPRTSPLHF
TRBJ2-1 TRBV7-9 CASSLSTPSSYNEQFF
TRBJ2-7 TRBV2 CASSGLGGSSYERYF
TRBJ2-3 TRBV2 CASSELASGSGTQYF
TRBJ2-3 TRBV6-2/TRBV6-3 CASSWSISSTDTQYF
TRBJ2-1 TRBV7-9 CASSSRGLAGAETQFF
TRBJ2-7 TRBV2 CASLWPRSYEQYF
TRBJ2-7 TRBV20-1 CSASYYSYEQYF
TRBJ2-2 TRBV12-3/TRBV12-4 CASRDRNTGELFF
TRBJ2-4 TRBV28 CASSSRTSGGGLYF
TRBJ2-1 TRBV20-1 CSVGGRVNEQFF
TRBJ1-1 TRBV27 CASSPSPTGVTEAFF
TRBJ1-6 TRBV27 CASRPPSGFNSPLHF
TRBJ2-7 TRBV3-1 CASSQTSEFPYEQYF
TRBJ2-7 TRBV20-1 CSATIDSLYEQYF
TRBJ2-7 TRBV20-1 CSARGLASYEQYF
TRBJ2-2 TRBV2 CASSPGQGAFGELFF
TRBJ2-1 TRBV7-9 CASSRSPNEQFF
TRBJ1-5 TRBV9 CASSPGDREVQPQHF
TRBJ2-3 TRBV11-2 CASSLDSGGTDTQYF
TRBJ2-1 TRBV20-1 CSATWAGVGNEQFF
TRBJ1-2 TRBV15 CATSRGDNLFADYGYTF
TRBJ2-4 TRBV18 CASSPYSDIQYF
TRBJ2-3 TRBV10-3 CAITAGTTDTQYF
TRBJ2-2 TRBV9 CASSVDSGGRNTGELFF
TRBJ1-2 TRBV7-2 CASSQQGGQIYGYTF
TRBJ2-5 TRBV28 CASSLTGLAGARETQYF
- TRBV4-3 CASSLGDEQYF
TRBJ1-2 TRBV4-3 CASSQDKGQVYYGYTF
TRBJ2-7 TRBV4-2 CASSQQAQELPSYEQYF
TRBJ2-1 TRBV29-1 CSVTRLAEGSEQFF
TRBJ2-7 TRBV13 CASSLVTRYEQYF
TRBJ2-7 TRBV10-3 CAISEGRQGYEQYF
TRBJ2-1 TRBV28 CASSYPTPGLAGGPLTYNEQFF
TRBJ2-5 TRBV11-2 CASSYQGARETQYF
TRBJ2-5 TRBV10-3 CAISLLGQGTQETQYF
TRBJ2-3 TRBV2 CASSSAGVSTDTQYF
TRBJ2-7 TRBV20-1 CSAGNRDRYDEQYF